The rows below give T cell receptor beta chains drawn from one sample of a study of OX40 agonist ivuxolimab in advanced cancers. TCRdb keeps only in-frame clones here, not all; method: immunoSEQ multiplex PCR. The sample records about 80,000 clones, 85% being singletons. Source: CD4+ or CD8+ T cells sorted from blood, taken in a trial of the OX40 agonist ivuxolimab. These receptors all come from an adult with an advanced solid tumor such as melanoma, head and neck, liver or kidney cancer. Both conserved end residues are part of each CDR3. The D gene is left open where the match is weak. Only some rows state a clone size, as once, few, many or a class for expanded clones.

d_gene	abundance	v_gene	j_gene	CDR3nt	CDR3aa
.	few	TRBV5-6	TRBJ1-2	TGTGCCAGCAGCACGGACAGCTATGGCTACACCTTC	CASSTDSYGYTF
TRBD1	.	TRBV7-2	TRBJ2-3	TGTGCCAGCGGTTTAAGGGGACAGCGCACAGATACGCAGTATTTT	CASGLRGQRTDTQYF
.	.	TRBV28	TRBJ2-5	TGTGCCAGCAGTTTGGGCGGGACCCAAGAGACCCAGTACTTC	CASSLGGTQETQYF
.	.	TRBV5-1	TRBJ1-5	TGCGCCAGCAGCTTGGCGGGGCCGAGCAATCAGCCCCAGCATTTT	CASSLAGPSNQPQHF
.	.	TRBV2	TRBJ1-1	TGTGCCAGCAGGATAGGAGAGAACACTGAAGCTTTCTTT	CASRIGENTEAFF
.	.	TRBV5-1	TRBJ2-5	TGCGCCAGCAGCGCCACGGGGGTAGCGGAGACCCAGTACTTC	CASSATGVAETQYF
.	.	TRBV30	TRBJ2-5	TGTGCCTGGAGTGTAAGAGGGGGAGGAGAGACCCAGTACTTC	CAWSVRGGGETQYF
.	.	TRBV6-1	TRBJ1-2	TGTGCCAGCAGTGAACAGGCCTCTAACTATGGCTACACCTTC	CASSEQASNYGYTF
TRBD1	.	TRBV29-1	TRBJ1-2	TGCAGCGTTATACCGGGACAGGCATCGGGCTACACCTTC	CSVIPGQASGYTF
.	.	TRBV27	TRBJ2-5	TGTGCCAGCAGTCAACAGGGCAGGGAGACCCAGTACTTC	CASSQQGRETQYF
TRBD1	few	TRBV30	TRBJ1-5	TGTGCCTGGAGTGTAACCCAGGGGGCAGGGCAGCCCCAGCATTTT	CAWSVTQGAGQPQHF
.	.	TRBV6-1	TRBJ1-4	TGTGCCAGCAATATGCAGGGACAAACTAATGAAAAACTGTTTTTT	CASNMQGQTNEKLFF
.	.	TRBV29-1	TRBJ2-7	TGCAGCGGGCAGGGATCCTACGAGCAGTACTTC	CSGQGSYEQYF
.	.	TRBV27	TRBJ1-2	TGTGCCAGCAGCCGTGACGGCGCTAACTATGGCTACACCTTC	CASSRDGANYGYTF
.	.	TRBV4-3	TRBJ1-6	TGCGCCAGCAGCCAAGGGCCACAGGATTCACCCCTCCACTTT	CASSQGPQDSPLHF
.	.	TRBV20-1	TRBJ1-3	TGCAGTGCCAAAAGCGGAAACACCATATATTTT	CSAKSGNTIYF
TRBD2	.	TRBV19	TRBJ2-1	TGTGCCAGTAGTTTTCTAGCGGGGGGGACCTACAATGAGCAGTTCTTC	CASSFLAGGTYNEQFF
.	few	TRBV5-1	TRBJ1-1	TGCGCCAGCAGCTTGCTCGGGTTAAACACTGAAGCTTTCTTT	CASSLLGLNTEAFF
.	.	TRBV18	TRBJ1-5	TGTGCCAGCTCACCCTCCAGCAATCAGCCCCAGCATTTT	CASSPSSNQPQHF
.	.	TRBV5-5	TRBJ2-3	TGTGCCAGTCAGGGGATTAGCACAGATACGCAGTATTTT	CASQGISTDTQYF
.	.	TRBV28	TRBJ2-3	TGTGCCAGCAGACCCATTGGGAGTAGCACAGATACGCAGTATTTT	CASRPIGSSTDTQYF
TRBD1	.	TRBV5-6	TRBJ2-6	TGTGCCAGCACCTTACCGGGACAGGCTGGGGCCAACGTCCTGACTTTC	CASTLPGQAGANVLTF
.	.	TRBV15	TRBJ2-5	TGTGCCACCAGCAGAGATTATATCAGGGAAGAGACCCAGTACTTC	CATSRDYIREETQYF
.	.	TRBV7-3	TRBJ2-1	TGTGCCAGCAGCTCATTGGGCAATGAGCAGTTCTTC	CASSSLGNEQFF
TRBD1	.	TRBV7-2	TRBJ2-7	TGTGCCAGCAGCGCCAGGGACAGGGGAATCTACGAGCAGTACTTC	CASSARDRGIYEQYF
.	.	TRBV28	TRBJ2-5	TGTGCCAGCAGTTTATTAGGTGGGAGAGGGAAAGAGACCCAGTACTTC	CASSLLGGRGKETQYF
.	.	TRBV6-1	TRBJ2-5	TGTGCCAGCAGTCCTCAGGGGGGCCTCGCAGAGACCCAGTACTTC	CASSPQGGLAETQYF
TRBD2	.	TRBV9	TRBJ2-1	TGTGCCAGCACCCCGGGGACTAGCGGGAACTATGAGCAGTTCTTC	CASTPGTSGNYEQFF
.	.	TRBV28	TRBJ2-3	TGTGCCAGCAGTTTCGGCGGGGCGGTTAAAGATACGCAGTATTTT	CASSFGGAVKDTQYF
.	.	TRBV14	TRBJ2-1	TGTGCCAGCAGTCTGACAGGTCTCCAGTACAATGAGCAGTTCTTC	CASSLTGLQYNEQFF
TRBD1	.	TRBV19	TRBJ1-2	TGTGCCAGTACCAGTAGGACAGGGAGGGTGAATGGCTACACCTTC	CASTSRTGRVNGYTF
TRBD1	.	TRBV7-9	TRBJ1-1	TGTGCCAGCAGCTTGGACAGGGTAACTGAAGCTTTCTTT	CASSLDRVTEAFF
TRBD1	.	TRBV6-6	TRBJ1-1	TGTGCCAGCAGTTACTCAGAGACAGGGGTCACTGAAGCTTTCTTT	CASSYSETGVTEAFF
.	.	TRBV29-1	TRBJ1-2	TGCAGCGTTGTGGAAATCTATGGCTACACCTTC	CSVVEIYGYTF
.	.	TRBV15	TRBJ1-4	TGTGCCACCAGCAGAGGTTTCAGGTCCCAACTGTGTTTT	CATSRGFRSQLCF
.	.	TRBV6-5	TRBJ2-7	TGTGCCAGCAGCCAGACCTACGAGCAGTACTTC	CASSQTYEQYF
TRBD2	.	TRBV29-1	TRBJ2-7	TGCAGCGTTGATGGGCTAGCGGGGGCTAGATCCTACGAGCAGTACTTC	CSVDGLAGARSYEQYF
.	.	TRBV29-1	TRBJ1-3	TGCAGCGTAATATTCTCTGGAAACACCATATATTTT	CSVIFSGNTIYF
.	.	TRBV10-2	TRBJ2-1	TGCGCCAGCACCCCAGGGGAATGGTACAATGAGCAGTTCTTC	CASTPGEWYNEQFF
.	.	TRBV6-5	TRBJ2-7	TGTGCCAGCTTCTCGCAGGGCCGATCCTACGAGCAGTACTTC	CASFSQGRSYEQYF
.	.	TRBV7-9	TRBJ1-2	TGTGCCAGCACAGACTCCTTCTATGGCTACACCTTC	CASTDSFYGYTF
.	few	TRBV11-3	TRBJ1-4	TGTGCCAGCAGCTTAGGAGGGGACGGTGAAAAACTGTTTTTT	CASSLGGDGEKLFF
TRBD2	.	TRBV29-1	TRBJ2-7	TGCAGCGTTGCTGTTAGCGGGGTGAGCTACGAGCAGTACTTC	CSVAVSGVSYEQYF
.	.	TRBV11-2	TRBJ1-2	TGTGCCAGCAGCTCCCATGACTCTTTCGGTGGCTACACCTTC	CASSSHDSFGGYTF
TRBD1	once	TRBV19	TRBJ1-2	TGTGCCAGTAGTATCGGACAGGGTAGTTTCTACACCTTC	CASSIGQGSFYTF
TRBD2	.	TRBV7-2	TRBJ2-7	TGTGCCAGCAGCTTACAGCGGGGAGCTAAATACTACGAGCAGTACTTC	CASSLQRGAKYYEQYF
TRBD2	.	TRBV7-9	TRBJ2-3	TGTGCCAGCAGCTTACGGACTAGCGGGACCACAGATACGCAGTATTTT	CASSLRTSGTTDTQYF
.	few	TRBV7-2	TRBJ1-5	TGTGCCAGCAGCCCTTCGGACAGAAACAATCAGCCCCAGCATTTT	CASSPSDRNNQPQHF
.	once	TRBV7-3	TRBJ2-5	TGTGCCAGCAGCCTAGGACCGCCGGGGGAGACCCAGTACTTC	CASSLGPPGETQYF
.	.	TRBV5-6	TRBJ1-4	TGTGCCAGCAGCTCCTGGGCGGGGGCAGGTGAAAAACTGTTTTTT	CASSSWAGAGEKLFF
.	.	TRBV2	TRBJ1-1	TGTGCCAGCAGTGAAGCCCGGGCAGGACCCTCGAACACTGAAGCTTTCTTT	CASSEARAGPSNTEAFF
TRBD1	.	TRBV5-5	TRBJ1-4	TGTGCCAGCAGCTTGGAGACAGGGACTAATGAAAAACTGTTTTTT	CASSLETGTNEKLFF
.	.	TRBV2	TRBJ2-1	TGTGCCAGCAGTGAAGGCGGGGCCTCCTACAATGAGCAGTTCTTC	CASSEGGASYNEQFF
.	.	TRBV27	TRBJ2-3	TGTGCCAGCACCAAGCAGGGAGCAGACTCTAGCACAGATACGCAGTATTTT	CASTKQGADSSTDTQYF
.	.	TRBV7-2	TRBJ1-2	TGTGCCAGCAGCTTAGAGAGACAGGTAGCAAACTTC	CASSLERQVANF
.	few	TRBV18	TRBJ1-2	TGTGCCAGCTCACGCGAGGTCCAGGGCCTAAACGGCTACACCTTC	CASSREVQGLNGYTF
.	.	TRBV25-1	TRBJ1-2	TGTGCCAGCAGTGAATTGGGTACAGATGGCTACACCTTC	CASSELGTDGYTF
TRBD1	.	TRBV6-1	TRBJ1-5	TGTGCCAGCAGTCCTGACAGGGGATCCCAGCCCCAGCATTTT	CASSPDRGSQPQHF
.	.	TRBV6-5	TRBJ2-7	TGTGCCAGCAGTTACTCACTAGGGGGGGCCTACGAGCAGTACTTC	CASSYSLGGAYEQYF
TRBD1	.	TRBV6-1	TRBJ2-7	TGTGCCAGCAGTGCGGGACAGGGGGTTCACGAGCAGTACTTC	CASSAGQGVHEQYF